This record concerns one TCR beta chain sequence. Its antigen is still unknown. The data stem from a study of tumor-infiltrating lymphocytes in primary liver carcinoma. For the study at large: Among the tumors, stages were T1-T3 N0M0 and sizes roughly 4.2 to 11 cm. Study-wide points: In tumor-adjacent and tumor-blood pairs, overlap was lower than in tumor region pairs. Significantly larger top-250-clone fractions were found in tumors than in blood (p = 0.039).

After removal of 3 bases from V and 6 bases from J, the junction contained 10 bases not matched to a gene. The CDR3 is made up of 15 amino acids. Germline V CDR1 and CDR2: SNHLY, FYNNEI. Co-extraction of both nucleic acids (RNA and DNA) used roughly 20-33 mg of unsorted bulk tissue. Patients had chronic HBV infection and were treatment-naive. Starting from 500 ng of total RNA, TCR beta cDNA was produced with a primer in the constant region. Libraries for TCR beta were built through three nested multiplex PCR rounds, which together made up a slightly modified ARM-PCR procedure. TRBV1-TRBV30 forward primers paired with a C-beta reverse primer were used in the first two PCR rounds, which ran about 11 cycles each. TCRdb processed the multiplex PCR reads anew with MiXCR; each CDR3 protein has one entry. The table records 90,000 to 150,000 distinct CDR3 sequences, around 65% of them present only once.

The sequence was obtained from a woman aged 55-70 years with primary liver carcinoma and hepatitis B virus infection. The chain couples TRBV2 to TRBJ2-5; 7 bases map to TRBD1. The specimen was tumor-adjacent normal liver tissue. The CDR3 region is CASSDPLTGEKTQYF. CDR3 in DNA: TGTGCCAGCAGTGACCCATTAACAGGGGAGAAGACCCAGTACTTC.